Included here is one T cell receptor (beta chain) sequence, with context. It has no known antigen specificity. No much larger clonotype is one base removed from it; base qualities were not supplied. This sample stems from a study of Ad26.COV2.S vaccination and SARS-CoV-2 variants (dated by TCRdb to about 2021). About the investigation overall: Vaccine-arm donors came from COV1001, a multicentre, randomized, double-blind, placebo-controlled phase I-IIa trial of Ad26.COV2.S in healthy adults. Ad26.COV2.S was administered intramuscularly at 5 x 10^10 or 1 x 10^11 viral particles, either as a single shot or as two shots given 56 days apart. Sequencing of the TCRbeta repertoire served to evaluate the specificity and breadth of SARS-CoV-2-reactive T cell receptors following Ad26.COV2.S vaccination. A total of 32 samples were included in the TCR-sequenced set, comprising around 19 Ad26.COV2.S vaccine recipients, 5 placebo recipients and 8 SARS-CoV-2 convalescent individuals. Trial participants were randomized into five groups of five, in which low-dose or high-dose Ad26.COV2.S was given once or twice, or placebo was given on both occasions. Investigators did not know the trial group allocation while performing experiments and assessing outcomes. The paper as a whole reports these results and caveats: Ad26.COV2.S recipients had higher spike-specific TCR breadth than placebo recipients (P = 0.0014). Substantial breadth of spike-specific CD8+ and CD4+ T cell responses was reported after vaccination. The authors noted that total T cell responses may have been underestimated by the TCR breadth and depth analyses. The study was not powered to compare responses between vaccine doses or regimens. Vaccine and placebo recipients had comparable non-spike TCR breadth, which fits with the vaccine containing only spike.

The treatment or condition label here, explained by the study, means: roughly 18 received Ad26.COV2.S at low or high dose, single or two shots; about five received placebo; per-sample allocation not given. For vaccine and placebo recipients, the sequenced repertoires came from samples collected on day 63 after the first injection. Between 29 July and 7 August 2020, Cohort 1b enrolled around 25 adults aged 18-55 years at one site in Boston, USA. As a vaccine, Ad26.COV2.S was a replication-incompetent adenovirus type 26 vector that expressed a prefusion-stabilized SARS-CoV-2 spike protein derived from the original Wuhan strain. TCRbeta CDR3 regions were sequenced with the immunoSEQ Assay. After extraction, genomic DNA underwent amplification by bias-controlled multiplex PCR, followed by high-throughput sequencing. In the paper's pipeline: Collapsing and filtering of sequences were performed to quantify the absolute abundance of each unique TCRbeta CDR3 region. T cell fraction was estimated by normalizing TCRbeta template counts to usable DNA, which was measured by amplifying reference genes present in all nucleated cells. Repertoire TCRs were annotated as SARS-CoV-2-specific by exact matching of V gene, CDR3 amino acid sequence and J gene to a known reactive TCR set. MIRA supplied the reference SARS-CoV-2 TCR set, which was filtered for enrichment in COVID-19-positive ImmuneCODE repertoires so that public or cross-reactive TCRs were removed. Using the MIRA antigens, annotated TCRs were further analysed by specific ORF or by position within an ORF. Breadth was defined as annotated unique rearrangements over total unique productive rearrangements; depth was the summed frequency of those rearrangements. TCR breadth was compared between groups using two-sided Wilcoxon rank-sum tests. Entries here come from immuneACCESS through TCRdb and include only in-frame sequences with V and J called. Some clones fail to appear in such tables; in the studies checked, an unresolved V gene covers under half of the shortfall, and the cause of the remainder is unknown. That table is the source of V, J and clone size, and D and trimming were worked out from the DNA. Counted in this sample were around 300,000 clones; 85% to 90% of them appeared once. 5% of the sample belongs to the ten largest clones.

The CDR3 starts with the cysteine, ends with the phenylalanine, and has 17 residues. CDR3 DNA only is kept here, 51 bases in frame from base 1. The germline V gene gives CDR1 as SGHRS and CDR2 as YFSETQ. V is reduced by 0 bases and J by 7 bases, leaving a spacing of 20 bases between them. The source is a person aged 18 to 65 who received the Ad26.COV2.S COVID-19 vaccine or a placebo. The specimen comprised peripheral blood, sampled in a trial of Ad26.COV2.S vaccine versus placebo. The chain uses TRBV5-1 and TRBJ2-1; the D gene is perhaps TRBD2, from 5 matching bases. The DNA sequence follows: TGCGCCAGCAGCTTGGCCAAGGGCGGCCCGACGGGGAATGAGCAGTTCTTC. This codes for CASSLAKGGPTGNEQFF.